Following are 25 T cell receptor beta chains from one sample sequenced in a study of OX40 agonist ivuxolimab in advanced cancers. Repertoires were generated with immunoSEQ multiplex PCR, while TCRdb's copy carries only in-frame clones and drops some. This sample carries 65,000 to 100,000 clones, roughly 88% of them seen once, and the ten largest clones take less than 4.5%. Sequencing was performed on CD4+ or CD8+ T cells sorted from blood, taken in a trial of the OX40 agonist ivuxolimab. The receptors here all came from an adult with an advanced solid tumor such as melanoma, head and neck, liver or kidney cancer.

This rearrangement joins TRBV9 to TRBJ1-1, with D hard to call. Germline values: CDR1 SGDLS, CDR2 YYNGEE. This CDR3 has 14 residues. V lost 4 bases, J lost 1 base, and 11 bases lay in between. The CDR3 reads CASSPRGTNTEAFF. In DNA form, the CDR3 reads TGTGCCAGCAGCCCCCGCGGCACGAACACTGAAGCTTTCTTT. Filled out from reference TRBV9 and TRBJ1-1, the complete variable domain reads DSGVTQTPKHLITATGQRVTLRCSPRSGDLSVYWYQQSLDQGLQFLIQYYNGEERAKGNILERFSAQQFPDLHSELNLSSLELGDSALYFCASSPRGTNTEAFFGQGTRLTVV.

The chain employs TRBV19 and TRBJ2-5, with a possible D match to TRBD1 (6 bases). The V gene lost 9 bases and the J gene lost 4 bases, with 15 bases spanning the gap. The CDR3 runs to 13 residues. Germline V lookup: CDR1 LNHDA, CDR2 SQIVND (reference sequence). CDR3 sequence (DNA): TGTGCCAGCAGGGGTTTGGGGATAGAGACCCAGTACTTC. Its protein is CASRGLGIETQYF.

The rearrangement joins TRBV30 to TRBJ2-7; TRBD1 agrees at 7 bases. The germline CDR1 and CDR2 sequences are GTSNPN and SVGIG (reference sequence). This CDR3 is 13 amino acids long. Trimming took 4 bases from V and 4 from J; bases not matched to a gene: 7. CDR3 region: CAWTGQPGYEQYF. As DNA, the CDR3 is TGTGCCTGGACGGGACAGCCGGGGTACGAGCAGTACTTC. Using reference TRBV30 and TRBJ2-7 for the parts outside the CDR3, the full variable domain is SQTIHQWPATLVQPVGSPLSLECTVEGTSNPNLYWYRQAAGRGLQLLFYSVGIGQISSEVPQNLSASRPQDRQFILSSKKLLLSDSGFYLCAWTGQPGYEQYFGPGTRLTVT.

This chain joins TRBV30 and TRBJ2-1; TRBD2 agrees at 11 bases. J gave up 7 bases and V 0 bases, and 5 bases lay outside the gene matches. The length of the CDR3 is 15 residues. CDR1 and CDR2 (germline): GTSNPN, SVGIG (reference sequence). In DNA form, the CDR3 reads TGTGCCTGGAGTGTACTAGCGGGAGAAGGGAATGAGCAGTTCTTC. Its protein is CAWSVLAGEGNEQFF.

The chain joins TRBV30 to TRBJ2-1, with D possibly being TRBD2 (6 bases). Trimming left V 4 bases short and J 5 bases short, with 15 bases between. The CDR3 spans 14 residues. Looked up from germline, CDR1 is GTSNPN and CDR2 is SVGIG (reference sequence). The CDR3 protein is CAWIVWGRHNEQFF. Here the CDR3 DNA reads TGTGCCTGGATAGTCTGGGGGAGGCACAATGAGCAGTTCTTC.

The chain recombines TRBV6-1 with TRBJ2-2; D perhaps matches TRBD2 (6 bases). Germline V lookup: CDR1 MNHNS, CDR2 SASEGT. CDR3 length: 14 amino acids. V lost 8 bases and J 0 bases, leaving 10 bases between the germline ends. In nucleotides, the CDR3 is TGTGCCAGCCGCGGGACTGCGAACACCGGGGAGCTGTTTTTT. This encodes CASRGTANTGELFF.

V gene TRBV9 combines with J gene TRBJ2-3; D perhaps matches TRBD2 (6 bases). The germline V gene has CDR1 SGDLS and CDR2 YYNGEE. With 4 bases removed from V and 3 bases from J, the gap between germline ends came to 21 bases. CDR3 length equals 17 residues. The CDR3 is CASSPRRAAVGTDTQYF. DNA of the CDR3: TGTGCCAGCAGCCCTCGGAGGGCAGCCGTGGGTACAGATACGCAGTATTTT.

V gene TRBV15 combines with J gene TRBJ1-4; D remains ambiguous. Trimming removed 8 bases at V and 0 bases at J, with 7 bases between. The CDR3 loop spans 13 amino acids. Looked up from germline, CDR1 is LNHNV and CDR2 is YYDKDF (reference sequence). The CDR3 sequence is CATESATNEKLFF. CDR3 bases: TGTGCCACCGAATCCGCAACTAATGAAAAACTGTTTTTT. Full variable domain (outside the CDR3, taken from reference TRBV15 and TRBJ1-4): DAMVIQNPRYQVTQFGKPVTLSCSQTLNHNVMYWYQQKSSQAPKLLFHYYDKDFNNEADTPDNFQSRRPNTSFCFLDIRSPGLGDTAMYLCATESATNEKLFFGSGTQLSVL.

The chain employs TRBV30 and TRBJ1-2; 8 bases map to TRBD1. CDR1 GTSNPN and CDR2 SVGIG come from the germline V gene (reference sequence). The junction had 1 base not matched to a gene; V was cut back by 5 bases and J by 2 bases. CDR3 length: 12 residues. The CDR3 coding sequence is TGTGCCTGGGGGGACAGGAACTATGGCTACACCTTC. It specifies CAWGDRNYGYTF.

CDR3 bases: TGTGCCAGCAGCCCAGGACAGGGGGAGTTCTTC. Amino acids: CASSPGQGEFF. The gene calls are TRBV6-5 and TRBJ2-1; 10 nucleotides agree with TRBD1. Germline-derived CDR1 and CDR2 are MNHEY and SVGAGI. V shed 6 bases and J 14 bases; nucleotides not matched to a gene: 4. CDR3 size: 11 residues.

CDR3: CASSPGGQGGTGELFF. CDR3 nucleotides: TGTGCCAGCAGCCCAGGGGGTCAGGGGGGCACCGGGGAGCTGTTTTTT. The V gene is TRBV5-4, the J gene TRBJ2-2; tentative D call: TRBD1 (7 bases). V lost 4 bases to trimming and J lost 4 bases, with 17 bases between them. CDR1 is SGHNT and CDR2 is YYREEE in the germline V gene (reference sequence). The CDR3 covers 16 residues.

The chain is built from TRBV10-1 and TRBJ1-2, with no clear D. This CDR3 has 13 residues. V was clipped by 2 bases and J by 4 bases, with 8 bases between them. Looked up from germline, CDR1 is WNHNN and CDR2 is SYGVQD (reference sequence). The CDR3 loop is CASSEGRSYGYTF. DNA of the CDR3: TGCGCCAGCAGTGAGGGACGGAGCTATGGCTACACCTTC.

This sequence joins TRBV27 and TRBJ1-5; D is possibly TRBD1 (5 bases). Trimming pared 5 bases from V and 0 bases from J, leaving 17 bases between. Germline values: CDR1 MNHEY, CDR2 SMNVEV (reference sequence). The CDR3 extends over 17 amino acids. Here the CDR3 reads CASSKMTEIPSNQPQHF. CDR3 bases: TGTGCCAGCAGTAAAATGACAGAAATCCCTAGCAATCAGCCCCAGCATTTT.

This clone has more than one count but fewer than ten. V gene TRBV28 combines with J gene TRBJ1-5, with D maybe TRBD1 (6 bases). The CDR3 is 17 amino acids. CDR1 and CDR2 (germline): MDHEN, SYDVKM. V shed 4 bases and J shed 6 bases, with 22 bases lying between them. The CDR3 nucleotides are TGTGCCAGCAGTTCGACAGAACAGGGCAGGGGAATTCAGCCCCAGCATTTT. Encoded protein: CASSSTEQGRGIQPQHF.

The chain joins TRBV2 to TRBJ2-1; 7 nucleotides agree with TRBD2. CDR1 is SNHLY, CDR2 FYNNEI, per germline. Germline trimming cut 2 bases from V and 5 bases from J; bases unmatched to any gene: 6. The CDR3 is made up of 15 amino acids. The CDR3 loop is CASSELRLADNEQFF. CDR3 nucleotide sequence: TGTGCCAGCAGTGAACTTCGGCTAGCGGACAATGAGCAGTTCTTC.

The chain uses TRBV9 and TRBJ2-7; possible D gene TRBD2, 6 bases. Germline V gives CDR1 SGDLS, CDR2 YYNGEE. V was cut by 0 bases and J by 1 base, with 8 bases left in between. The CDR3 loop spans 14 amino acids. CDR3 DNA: TGTGCCAGCAGCGTAGGGGGGGAGTCCTACGAGCAGTACTTC. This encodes CASSVGGESYEQYF.

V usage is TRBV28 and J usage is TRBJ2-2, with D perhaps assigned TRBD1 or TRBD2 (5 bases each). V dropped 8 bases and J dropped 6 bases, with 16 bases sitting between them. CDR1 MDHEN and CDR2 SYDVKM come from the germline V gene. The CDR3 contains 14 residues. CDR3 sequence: CASEKRVGAGELFF. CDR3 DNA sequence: TGTGCCAGCGAAAAGAGGGTAGGGGCCGGGGAGCTGTTTTTT.

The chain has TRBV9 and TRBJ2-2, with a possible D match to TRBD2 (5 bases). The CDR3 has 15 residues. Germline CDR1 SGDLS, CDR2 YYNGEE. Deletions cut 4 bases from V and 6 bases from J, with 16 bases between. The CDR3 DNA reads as TGTGCCAGCAGCCTCAAAGCTTACGGGGCCGGGGAGCTGTTTTTT. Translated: CASSLKAYGAGELFF.

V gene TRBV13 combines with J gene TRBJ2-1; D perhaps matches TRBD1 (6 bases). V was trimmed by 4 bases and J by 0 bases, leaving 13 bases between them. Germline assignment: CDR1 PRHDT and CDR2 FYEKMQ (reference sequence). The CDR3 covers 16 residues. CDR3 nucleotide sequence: TGTGCCAGCAGCTCAAGACAGGCCCACTCCTACAATGAGCAGTTCTTC. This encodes CASSSRQAHSYNEQFF.

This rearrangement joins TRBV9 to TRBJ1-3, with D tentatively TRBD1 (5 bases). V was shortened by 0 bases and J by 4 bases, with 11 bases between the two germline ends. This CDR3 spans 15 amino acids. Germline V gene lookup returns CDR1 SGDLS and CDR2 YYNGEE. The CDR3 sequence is CASSVAEGRGNTIYF. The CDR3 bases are TGTGCCAGCAGCGTAGCAGAGGGGAGGGGAAACACCATATATTTT.

In nucleotides, the CDR3 is TGCGCCAGCAGCCCTTTCGTTGAGGGCGACAATGAGCAGTTCTTC. Residues: CASSPFVEGDNEQFF. This chain links TRBV5-1 with TRBJ2-1, with D possibly TRBD2 on 5 matching bases. CDR3 length: 15 residues. The germline gives CDR1 SGHRS, CDR2 YFSETQ. Trimming took 4 bases from V and 5 from J, leaving 16 bases between them. The full variable domain, its missing parts supplied by reference TRBV5-1 and TRBJ2-1, is KAGVTQTPRYLIKTRGQQVTLSCSPISGHRSVSWYQQTPGQGLQFLFEYFSETQRNKGNFPGRFSGRQFSNSRSEMNVSTLELGDSALYLCASSPFVEGDNEQFFGPGTRLTVL.

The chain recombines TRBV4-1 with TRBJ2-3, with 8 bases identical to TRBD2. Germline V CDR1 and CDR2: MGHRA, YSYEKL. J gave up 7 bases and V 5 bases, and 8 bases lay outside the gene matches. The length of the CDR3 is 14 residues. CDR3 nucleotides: TGCGCCAGCAGCACCCCAGGGACTAGTCATACGCAGTATTTT. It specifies CASSTPGTSHTQYF.

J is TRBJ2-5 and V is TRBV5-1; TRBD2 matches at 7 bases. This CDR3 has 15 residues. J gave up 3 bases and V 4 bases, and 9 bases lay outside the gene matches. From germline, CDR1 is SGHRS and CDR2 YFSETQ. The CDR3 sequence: CASSADGAGEETQYF. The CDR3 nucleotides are TGCGCCAGCAGCGCGGATGGGGCGGGAGAAGAGACCCAGTACTTC.

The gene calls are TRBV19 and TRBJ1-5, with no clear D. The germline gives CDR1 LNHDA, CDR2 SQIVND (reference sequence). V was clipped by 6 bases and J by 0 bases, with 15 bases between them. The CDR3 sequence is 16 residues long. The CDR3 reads CASRPSSQLSNQPQHF. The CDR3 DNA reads TGTGCCAGTAGACCCTCTTCTCAGCTTAGCAATCAGCCCCAGCATTTT.

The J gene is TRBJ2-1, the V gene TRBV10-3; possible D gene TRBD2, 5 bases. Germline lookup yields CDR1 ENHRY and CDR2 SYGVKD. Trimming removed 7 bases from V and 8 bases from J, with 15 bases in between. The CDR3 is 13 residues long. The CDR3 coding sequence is TGTGCCATCACGGACTCCCTAGCCGATGAGCAGTTCTTC. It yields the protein CAITDSLADEQFF.